Listed below are T cell receptor beta chains from one sample, sequenced in a study of blood T cell repertoires in COVID-19. The table came from immunoSEQ multiplex PCR; TCRdb's copy has only in-frame clones and leaves some out. Among about 210,000 clones, 80% to 90% were seen once, and the ten largest hold approximately 8.1%. The sample taken for sequencing was peripheral blood. These receptors originate from a woman aged 50 to 65 with active or convalescent COVID-19. Both conserved end residues are part of each CDR3. Fields, in order: D gene, V gene, clone size, J gene, CDR3 protein, CDR3 DNA. The D gene is left open where the match is weak. Not every row has a clone size; where given, it reads once, few, many or a size class.

NA	TRBV4-2	NA	TRBJ1-1	CASSQRSVNTEAFF	TGTGCCAGCAGCCAGAGATCGGTGAACACTGAAGCTTTCTTT
TRBD2	TRBV19	few	TRBJ2-2	CASIERERTGELFF	TGTGCCAGTATCGAGCGGGAGCGTACCGGGGAGCTGTTTTTT
TRBD2	TRBV5-1	NA	TRBJ2-2	CASNGLAGRTGELFF	TGCGCCAGCAATGGACTAGCGGGGCGCACCGGGGAGCTGTTTTTT
TRBD1	TRBV29-1	once	TRBJ1-6	CTGTAASPLHF	TGCACCGGGACAGCGGCATCACCCCTCCACTTT
TRBD1	TRBV5-1	NA	TRBJ2-3	CASSLGQGPDTQYF	TGCGCCAGCAGCTTGGGACAGGGCCCAGATACGCAGTATTTT
NA	TRBV5-8	NA	TRBJ1-3	CASSSRGVGNTIYF	TGTGCCAGCAGCTCTCGGGGGGTTGGAAACACCATATATTTT
NA	TRBV6-4	NA	TRBJ1-2	CASSDTGNYGYTF	TGTGCCAGCAGTGACACGGGGAACTATGGCTACACCTTC
NA	TRBV6-5	NA	TRBJ2-6	CASSYLFSGANVLTF	TGTGCCAGCAGTTACCTCTTCTCTGGGGCCAACGTCCTGACTTTC
TRBD2	TRBV5-4	NA	TRBJ2-3	CASSSSSGGFTDTQYF	TGTGCCAGCAGCTCATCTAGCGGGGGGTTCACAGATACGCAGTATTTT
TRBD1	TRBV11-1	NA	TRBJ1-2	CASSSGQGAYGYTF	TGTGCCAGCAGCTCCGGACAGGGGGCTTACGGCTACACCTTC
TRBD1	TRBV6-6	NA	TRBJ1-4	CASRSTGGNEKLFF	TGTGCCAGCAGGTCGACAGGGGGCAATGAAAAACTGTTTTTT
NA	TRBV9	NA	TRBJ1-1	CASSPQGLGTTEAFF	TGTGCCAGCAGCCCCCAGGGCCTGGGGACAACTGAAGCTTTCTTT
TRBD1	TRBV18	NA	TRBJ1-1	CASSPPGQGIRRTEAFF	TGTGCCAGCTCACCCCCGGGACAGGGGATTCGGCGAACTGAAGCTTTCTTT